The 24 T cell receptor beta chains in this list originate from one sample, sequenced in a study of blood T cell repertoires in COVID-19. The assay was immunoSEQ multiplex PCR, and TCRdb's table has in-frame clones only and misses some. The data contain about 180,000 clones, about 87% of them singletons. The source material was peripheral blood. The origin of the receptors is a woman aged 70-85 years with COVID-19, enrolled during active disease.

The rearrangement uses TRBV6-5 and TRBJ1-3; D is ambiguous. The CDR3 length is 13 residues. Trimming took 3 bases from V and 0 from J, leaving 3 bases between them. Germline assignment: CDR1 MNHEY and CDR2 SVGAGI. As DNA, the CDR3 is TGTGCCAGCAGTTATAGCTCTGGAAACACCATATATTTT. Amino acids: CASSYSSGNTIYF.

The V and J genes are TRBV5-1 and TRBJ2-5; maybe TRBD1 (5 bases). This CDR3 has 14 residues. From germline, CDR1 is SGHRS and CDR2 YFSETQ. V lost 0 bases, J lost 4 bases, and 10 bases lay in between. The CDR3 loop is CASSLGQGRETQYF. Written as DNA, the CDR3 is TGCGCCAGCAGCTTGGGGCAGGGCCGAGAGACCCAGTACTTC.

This chain uses TRBV3-1 (or the pseudogene TRBV3-2) with TRBJ2-1; 8 bases are a match to TRBD2. The ends lost 3 bases at V and 6 bases at J; junction bases unmatched: 7. Germline V gene sequence: CDR1 LGHDT, CDR2 YNNKEL (reference sequence). This CDR3 is built from 15 residues. The CDR3 region has the DNA TGTGCCAGCAGCCAGGGTAGCGGGATGGGCAATGAGCAGTTCTTC. Protein sequence: CASSQGSGMGNEQFF.

This clone appeared a few times. V gene TRBV6-5 combines with J gene TRBJ1-2; no reliable D call. Germline CDR1 reads MNHEY; CDR2 reads SVGAGI. The CDR3 sequence is 13 residues long. V gave up 6 bases and J gave up 2 bases, with 10 bases separating them. CDR3 bases: TGTGCCAGCAGACAAACAGTAAACTATGGCTACACCTTC. Translating it yields CASRQTVNYGYTF.

This chain connects TRBV6-1 to TRBJ1-4; D gene ambiguous. Trimming took off 0 bases at V and 5 bases at J, with 10 bases between the two ends. The CDR3 consists of 15 residues. Germline CDR1 and CDR2: MNHNS and SASEGT. The CDR3 is CASSEALRANEKLFF. The CDR3 coding sequence is TGTGCCAGCAGTGAAGCTTTGCGGGCGAATGAAAAACTGTTTTTT.

This clone occurred a few times. Other DNA sequences of this sample code for an identical CDR3. The chain uses TRBV11-2 and TRBJ1-1, with a possible D match to TRBD1 (5 bases). Germline CDR1 is SGHAT and CDR2 is FQNNGV. The CDR3 is 13 residues long. Trimming took 5 bases from V and 1 from J, leaving 8 bases between them. CDR3 region: CASSTQGNTEAFF. The CDR3 nucleotides are TGTGCCAGCAGCACTCAGGGGAACACTGAAGCTTTCTTT.

V usage is TRBV6-5 and J usage is TRBJ2-1, with D tentatively TRBD2 (6 bases). Trimming left V 6 bases short and J 7 bases short, with 7 bases between. Germline V CDR1 and CDR2: MNHEY, SVGAGI. This CDR3 is built from 11 residues. The DNA for the CDR3 is TGTGCCAGCAGCCGGGAGAATGAGCAGTTCTTC. Protein sequence: CASSRENEQFF.

The chain links TRBV19 to TRBJ2-2; TRBD1 matches at 8 bases. The trim removed 0 bases at V and 6 bases at J, leaving 6 bases unmatched. CDR3 size: 16 residues. Per the germline V gene, CDR1 is LNHDA and CDR2 is SQIVND (reference sequence). The CDR3 nucleotides read TGTGCCAGTAGTATAGAGACAGGGGTCATGGCCGGGGAGCTGTTTTTT. Translated: CASSIETGVMAGELFF.

CDR3 sequence (DNA): TGTGCCAGCAGTCGCAGGGGACAGAGCTCCTACAATGAGCAGTTCTTC. It encodes CASSRRGQSSYNEQFF. J is TRBJ2-1 and V is TRBV9, with TRBD1 matching 7 bases. The CDR3 has 16 amino acids. CDR1 is SGDLS and CDR2 is YYNGEE in the germline V gene. The J segment lost 0 bases and the V segment lost 5 bases, leaving 8 bases of the junction unmatched.

The rearrangement uses TRBV24-1 and TRBJ2-3; 12 nucleotides agree with TRBD2. The V gene end was trimmed by 0 bases and the J gene end by 9 bases; junction bases not matched to a gene: 3. The CDR3 runs 15 residues. Per germline, CDR1 KGHDR and CDR2 SFDVKD. In DNA form, the CDR3 reads TGTGCCACCAGTGATTTGAAACTAGCGGGAGGAACGCAGTATTTT. This sequence encodes CATSDLKLAGGTQYF.

The chain carries TRBV9 and TRBJ1-2; possibly TRBD1 for D (5 bases). The CDR3 covers 15 residues. Germline assignment: CDR1 SGDLS and CDR2 YYNGEE. The V end lost 0 bases, the J end lost 6 bases, and 15 bases lay between the germline ends. The CDR3 loop is CASSVDVREVDGYTF. DNA of the CDR3: TGTGCCAGCAGCGTAGACGTCAGGGAAGTGGATGGCTACACCTTC.

V and J are TRBV6-2 or TRBV6-3 and TRBJ1-2; 10 nucleotides match TRBD1. Germline lookup yields CDR1 MNHEY and CDR2 SVGEGT. CDR3 length: 17 amino acids. The V gene end was trimmed by 2 bases and the J gene end by 4 bases; junction bases not matched to a gene: 10. In DNA form, the CDR3 reads TGTGCCAGCAGTTACCCCACCCGCGGACAGGGGGGCTATGGCTACACCTTC. Translation: CASSYPTRGQGGYGYTF.

This rearrangement joins TRBV27 to TRBJ1-2, with D possibly TRBD1 on 6 matching bases. Germline V gene lookup returns CDR1 MNHEY and CDR2 SMNVEV (reference sequence). The V gene lost 2 bases and the J gene lost 4 bases, with 11 bases spanning the gap. The CDR3 sequence is 14 residues long. CDR3 DNA: TGTGCCAGCAGTTTAAGGGGGGGCATCTATGGCTACACCTTC. Translated: CASSLRGGIYGYTF.

The rearrangement links TRBV14 to TRBJ2-7; D possibly corresponds to TRBD1 (7 bases). The CDR3 loop spans 15 amino acids. The V end was cut by 0 bases, the J end by 4 bases, with 13 bases between. CDR1 and CDR2 (germline): SGHDN, FVKESK. In nucleotides, the CDR3 is TGTGCCAGCAGCCAAGAAGACAGGGAGGAATACGAGCAGTACTTC. It yields the protein CASSQEDREEYEQYF.

The V and J genes are TRBV5-5 and TRBJ1-2, with 7 bases aligning to TRBD1. J gave up 4 bases and V 1 base, and 4 bases lay outside the gene matches. Per the germline V gene, CDR1 is SGHKS and CDR2 is YYEKEE (reference sequence). The CDR3 has 14 residues. The CDR3 is CASSLTGDSYGYTF. CDR3 coding DNA: TGTGCCAGCAGCTTGACCGGGGACAGCTATGGCTACACCTTC. The entire variable domain, with the rest obtained from reference TRBV5-5 and TRBJ1-2, is as follows: DAGVTQSPTHLIKTRGQQVTLRCSPISGHKSVSWYQQVLGQGPQFIFQYYEKEERGRGNFPDRFSARQFPNYSSELNVNALLLGDSALYLCASSLTGDSYGYTFGSGTRLTVV.

This chain links TRBV28 with TRBJ2-2; 7 bases agree with TRBD1. This CDR3 is 15 amino acids long. Germline CDR1 and CDR2: MDHEN and SYDVKM. Germline trimming cut 4 bases from V and 8 bases from J; bases unmatched to any gene: 10. CDR3 amino acids: CASSSPGTAIGELFF. The CDR3 nucleotides read TGTGCCAGCAGTTCACCCGGGACAGCCATTGGGGAGCTGTTTTTT. The full variable domain, in which reference TRBV28 and TRBJ2-2 provide the parts outside the CDR3, is DVKVTQSSRYLVKRTGEKVFLECVQDMDHENMFWYRQDPGLGLRLIYFSYDVKMKEKGDIPEGYSVSREKKERFSLILESASTNQTSMYLCASSSPGTAIGELFFGEGSRLTVL.

V usage is TRBV20-1 and J usage is TRBJ2-5; D gene unclear. The CDR3 contains 11 residues. Germline CDR1 and CDR2: DFQATT and SNEGSKA (reference sequence). V lost 3 bases to trimming and J lost 2 bases, with 4 bases between them. The CDR3 DNA reads as TGCAGTGCTAGCGAGCAAGAGACCCAGTACTTC. Its protein is CSASEQETQYF.

This chain uses TRBV18 with TRBJ2-5; maybe TRBD1 (6 bases). Trimming removed 6 bases at V and 5 bases at J, with 16 bases between. The CDR3 contains 14 residues. CDR1 and CDR2 from the germline V gene are KGHSH and LQKENI. This CDR3 is CASSPRQEGETQYF. CDR3 DNA sequence: TGTGCCAGCTCCCCGAGACAGGAAGGCGAGACCCAGTACTTC.

The genes are TRBV15 and TRBJ1-2, with 10 bases fitting TRBD1. V lost 4 bases and J lost 7; bases outside the gene matches: 9. Germline V gene sequence: CDR1 LNHNV, CDR2 YYDKDF (reference sequence). This CDR3 is 15 amino acids long. The CDR3 here is CATSIMGTGDSGYTF. The CDR3 region has the DNA TGTGCCACCAGCATTATGGGGACAGGGGACTCTGGCTACACCTTC.

The rearrangement joins TRBV3-1 (or the pseudogene TRBV3-2) to TRBJ2-4, with unresolved D. Trimming cost V 0 bases and J 0 bases, with 12 bases left between them. This CDR3 has 17 amino acids. Germline CDR1 reads LGHDT; CDR2 reads YNNKEL (reference sequence). Written as DNA, the CDR3 is TGTGCCAGCAGCCAAGATTGGCAGACTCTAGCCAAAAACATTCAGTACTTC. It specifies CASSQDWQTLAKNIQYF.

The V call is TRBV10-3, the J call TRBJ2-3, with TRBD2 matching over 8 bases. Germline trimming cut 3 bases from V and 1 base from J; bases unmatched to any gene: 6. Germline loops: CDR1 ENHRY, CDR2 SYGVKD. The CDR3 runs 16 residues. Here the CDR3 DNA reads TGTGCCATCAGTGACTTGGTCGGGAGGGGCACAGATACGCAGTATTTT. This translates into CAISDLVGRGTDTQYF.

V usage is TRBV2 and J usage is TRBJ2-7; TRBD2 matches at 7 bases. The germline gives CDR1 SNHLY, CDR2 FYNNEI. Trimming took 0 bases from V and 5 from J; bases not matched to a gene: 7. This CDR3 is built from 15 residues. The CDR3 DNA reads as TGTGCCAGCAGTGAAGCGTGGGGGAGGGCCGACGAGCAGTACTTC. This encodes CASSEAWGRADEQYF.

The chain links TRBV5-1 to TRBJ1-1, with TRBD1 matching 7 bases. This CDR3 region has 13 residues. Germline V CDR1 and CDR2: SGHRS, YFSETQ. V shed 3 bases, J shed 5 bases, and the junction held 4 bases outside the gene matches. CDR3 amino acids: CASSSSTGTEAFF. The CDR3 bases are TGCGCCAGCAGCTCCTCGACAGGGACTGAAGCTTTCTTT.

The V and J genes are TRBV11-3 and TRBJ1-2; 10 bases line up with TRBD1. The CDR3 sequence is 14 residues long. CDR1 and CDR2 from the germline V gene are SGHNT and YENEEA. V shed 7 bases, J shed 2 bases, and the junction held 4 bases outside the gene matches. Here the CDR3 reads CASTTGQGNYGYTF. CDR3 coding DNA: TGTGCCAGCACCACGGGACAGGGGAACTATGGCTACACCTTC.